The rows below give T cell receptor beta chains drawn from one sample of a study of T cell responses to AZD1222 COVID-19 vaccine. Some clones are missing from TCRdb's copy, which holds only in-frame ones; the method was immunoSEQ multiplex PCR. The sample lists fewer than 80,000 clones; 70% to 90% were seen once. Sequencing was performed on peripheral blood, taken 28 days after the second dose of the MenACWY control vaccine. These receptors came from an adult who received the MenACWY meningococcal vaccine as a control. Each CDR3 is given without its conserved first and last residue.

V | CDR3
TRBV6-5 | ASSSAPGGTGNTIY
TRBV4-3 | ASSQDPGREAF
TRBV20-1 | SAREGEKLF
TRBV7-2 | ASSPEARHEQF
TRBV15 | ATSRGELDNEKLF
TRBV7-9 | ASSHGDFNEQF
TRBV19 | ASSLGLAGKGEQF
TRBV10-3 | AISELGTTNEKLF
TRBV7-9 | ASSFQSSYNEQF
TRBV5-1 | ASSSGLAEETQY
TRBV6-5 | ASSYELGASAGYT
TRBV3-1/TRBV3-2 | ASSPHPNFGEQF
TRBV7-9 | ASRSTNTEAF
TRBV4-1 | ASSQEFSSGGSTDTQY
TRBV25-1 | ASSVGQGPNTEAF
TRBV6-5 | ASSYPGGTKHQPQH
TRBV4-3 | ASSQEDRAADTQY
TRBV24-1 | ATAGQGHNQPQH
TRBV5-3 | ARSFGSPNYGYT
TRBV19 | ASTQAVGNSNQPQH
TRBV9 | ASSPRPGSPEEY
TRBV4-3 | ASSQDGTTGSGNTIY
TRBV7-7 | ASSSGTGYDEQF
TRBV6-2/TRBV6-3 | ASSYEGVDNSPLH
TRBV4-3 | ASSRGSRGGNYGYT
TRBV3-1/TRBV3-2 | ASSQVSSATEAF
TRBV6-5 | ASSSTTGYGGYT
TRBV2 | ASSLRGPGELF
TRBV7-6 | ASSLSLGNYGYT
TRBV9 | ASSPPEGAGANVLT
TRBV3-1/TRBV3-2 | ASSQENRNYGYT
TRBV25-1 | ASGFGTGDSPLH
TRBV15 | ATSRDIGFTNEKLF
TRBV30 | AGSSGGGGGNQPQH
TRBV6-5 | ASSYSMGATNTEAF
TRBV5-6 | ASSPLGPSGGTNIQY
TRBV5-4 | ASISRSQGKGSGTEAF
TRBV20-1 | CVGANYGYT
TRBV5-1 | ASSVTGLGEKLF
TRBV3-1/TRBV3-2 | ASSLIPDTQY
TRBV29-1 | SARRRGNNEKLF
TRBV29-1 | SVDYGDTEAF
TRBV6-5 | ASSYQQVGSYEQY
TRBV12-5 | ASGLLSAQGRSGELF
TRBV9 | ASSVTGNYGYT
TRBV6-6 | ASSRSRGGRGETQY
TRBV7-9 | ASSPGGLANTGELF
TRBV19 | ASSIGNLATEAF
TRBV27 | ASRANRGEKLF
TRBV30 | AWTSPERAEAF